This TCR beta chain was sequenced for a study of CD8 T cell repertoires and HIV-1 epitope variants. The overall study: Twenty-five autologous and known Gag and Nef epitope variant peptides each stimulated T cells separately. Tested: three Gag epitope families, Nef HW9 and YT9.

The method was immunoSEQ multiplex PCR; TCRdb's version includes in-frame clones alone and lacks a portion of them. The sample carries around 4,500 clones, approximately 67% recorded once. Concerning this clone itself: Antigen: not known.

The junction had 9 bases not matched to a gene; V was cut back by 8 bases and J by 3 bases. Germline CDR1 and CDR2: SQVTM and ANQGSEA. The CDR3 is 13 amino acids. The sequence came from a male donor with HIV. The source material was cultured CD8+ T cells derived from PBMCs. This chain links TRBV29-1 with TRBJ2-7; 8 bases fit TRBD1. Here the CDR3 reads CSRPSTGDYEQYF. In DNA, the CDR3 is TGCAGCAGGCCGTCGACAGGGGACTACGAGCAGTACTTC.